Below, 32 T cell receptor beta chains from the same sample are listed, as sequenced in a study of CD8+CD57+ T cells in acquired aplastic anemia (dated by TCRdb to the late 2010s). The instrument was an Illumina HiSeq 2000. Genomic DNA served as template for TCR beta VDJ combination and CDR3 sequence profiling. TCRdb trimmed the raw reads at Q25, called clones with MiXCR and kept productive beta chains. Identical CDR3 protein sequences are pooled into one entry, listed with their most common genes and DNA. The sample has about 190,000 distinct CDR3 sequences on record, 54% of them singletons. Roughly 15% of the sample is in the top ten clones. Material: sorted CD4+, CD8+, or CD8+CD57+ T cells (not recorded which) from PBMCs. These receptors originate from a human donor in good health, serving as a control.

A few counts support this clonotype. This sequence joins TRBV7-9 and TRBJ2-7; D is possibly TRBD2 (6 bases). CDR3 size: 12 residues. V lost 4 bases and J lost 4, with 8 bases in between. Germline lookup yields CDR1 SEHNR and CDR2 FQNEAQ (reference sequence). DNA of the CDR3: TGTGCCAGCAGCTGGGGGGAGTACGAGCAGTACTTC. The encoded protein is CASSWGEYEQYF.

This chain links TRBV5-1 with TRBJ1-1, with 10 bases identical to TRBD1. The CDR3 runs 15 residues. V lost 0 bases to trimming and J lost 3 bases; unmatched junction nucleotides: 2. The V gene's germline CDR1 is SGHRS and CDR2 YFSETQ. CDR3 sequence: CASSLDGTGDTEAFF. The CDR3 nucleotides are TGCGCCAGCAGCTTGGACGGGACAGGGGACACTGAAGCTTTCTTT.

This clonotype was recorded many times. V and J are TRBV29-1 and TRBJ2-1; 10 positions agree with TRBD1. The CDR3 consists of 13 residues. Germline CDR1 reads SQVTM; CDR2 reads ANQGSEA. With V trimmed by 7 bases and J by 7 bases, 7 bases remained unmatched. This CDR3 is CSGNPGQGNEQFF. The CDR3 DNA follows: TGCAGCGGGAACCCGGGACAGGGGAATGAGCAGTTCTTC.

The CDR3 sequence is CASSFRGASYGYTF. CDR3 nucleotide sequence: TGTGCCAGCAGTTTTAGGGGCGCTTCCTATGGCTACACCTTC. This chain connects TRBV12-3 or TRBV12-4 to TRBJ1-2; the D gene is possibly TRBD1 (5 bases). This CDR3 region has 14 residues. Trimming pared 3 bases from V and 4 bases from J, leaving 12 bases between.

This clonotype showed up many times. This chain connects TRBV7-8 to TRBJ2-1; no definite D call. The germline gives CDR1 SGHVS, CDR2 FQNEAQ. V lost 1 base, J lost 6 bases, and 10 bases lay in between. This CDR3 is 14 amino acids long. Here the CDR3 reads CASSLVPQVNEQFF. The CDR3, as DNA: TGTGCCAGCAGCTTAGTCCCCCAGGTCAATGAGCAGTTCTTC.

This clonotype has a handful of counts. This chain uses TRBV15 with TRBJ2-7, with D hard to call. CDR1 is LNHNV and CDR2 is YYDKDF in the germline V gene (reference sequence). The V end lost 0 bases, the J end lost 7 bases, and 10 bases lay between the germline ends. The CDR3 is 13 residues long. The CDR3 region has the DNA TGTGCCACCAGCAGAGATTCGGTATGGGAGCAGTACTTC. It codes for CATSRDSVWEQYF.

This chain joins TRBV5-1 and TRBJ2-7; 8 positions agree with TRBD2. The CDR3 contains 15 residues. CDR1 and CDR2 from the germline V gene are SGHRS and YFSETQ. Losses at the gene ends were 4 bases for V and 5 bases for J; bases not matched to a gene: 11. The CDR3 nucleotides are TGCGCCAGCAGCCCGGCGGGGGGCCCTCGAAACGAGCAGTACGTC. Translated: CASSPAGGPRNEQYV.

To note about this clonotype: At one end, the junction sequence differs from germline, possibly due to a read error. This rearrangement joins TRBV20-1 to TRBJ1-4, with TRBD1 matching 9 bases. This CDR3 contains 18 residues. The germline CDR1 and CDR2 sequences are DFQATT and SNEGSKA (reference sequence). The DNA for the CDR3 is TGCAGTGCTAAGAGACAGGGACAGGGTTTTGCAACTAATGAAGAACTGTTTTTT. Its protein is CSAKRQGQGFATNEELFF.

This chain uses TRBV29-1 with TRBJ2-5; D assignment may be TRBD1 or TRBD2 (5 bases each). The CDR3 sequence is 12 residues long. V was trimmed by 3 bases and J by 5 bases, leaving 10 bases between them. The germline CDR1 and CDR2 sequences are SQVTM and ANQGSEA. The CDR3 here is CSVDGTSETQYF. In nucleotides, the CDR3 is TGCAGCGTTGACGGGACGTCGGAGACCCAGTACTTC.

J is TRBJ1-2 and V is TRBV19; maybe TRBD1 (5 bases). The CDR3 consists of 14 residues. CDR1 and CDR2 from the germline V gene are LNHDA and SQIVND (reference sequence). V was clipped by 3 bases and J by 0 bases, with 8 bases between them. This chain's CDR3 is CASSMVTANYGYTF. CDR3 bases: TGTGCCAGTAGTATGGTGACAGCTAACTATGGCTACACCTTC.

V is TRBV28 and J is TRBJ1-5, with TRBD1 identical over 8 bases. V lost 10 bases to trimming and J lost 2 bases; unmatched junction nucleotides: 4. There are 13 residues in the CDR3. In germline, CDR1 is MDHEN, CDR2 SYDVKM. The CDR3 here is CATSGGGNQPQHF. CDR3 DNA: TGTGCCACCTCAGGGGGCGGCAATCAGCCCCAGCATTTT.

This chain links TRBV20-1 with TRBJ1-3, with TRBD1 matching over 7 bases. The CDR3 sequence is 14 residues long. Trimming took 5 bases from V and 3 from J; bases not matched to a gene: 7. Germline V CDR1 and CDR2: DFQATT, SNEGSKA (reference sequence). The CDR3 loop is CSALWTGIGNTIYF. Written as DNA, the CDR3 is TGCAGTGCTCTATGGACAGGAATTGGAAACACCATATATTTT.

This clonotype was seen many times. The chain carries TRBV6-5 and TRBJ2-7, with TRBD1 matching over 7 bases. Looked up from germline, CDR1 is MNHEY and CDR2 is SVGAGI. The CDR3 covers 13 residues. V lost 7 bases to trimming and J lost 0 bases; unmatched junction nucleotides: 3. The CDR3 reads CASTPGGSYEQYF. CDR3 bases: TGTGCCAGCACCCCAGGGGGCTCCTACGAGCAGTACTTC.

The rearrangement links TRBV19 to TRBJ1-6; D may be TRBD1 (5 bases). Trimming pared 7 bases from V and 7 bases from J, leaving 14 bases between. The CDR3 length is 14 residues. The germline CDR1 and CDR2 sequences are LNHDA and SQIVND (reference sequence). The DNA for the CDR3 is TGTGCCAGTACTCGGGGGAACCAGAATTCACCCCTCCACTTT. Translating gives CASTRGNQNSPLHF.

This clonotype was counted at least ten times. The gene calls are TRBV5-4 and TRBJ1-1; the D is unclear. Germline CDR1 SGHNT, CDR2 YYREEE (reference sequence). The CDR3 has 13 amino acids. The V end lost 0 bases, the J end lost 5 bases, and 8 bases lay between the germline ends. CDR3 sequence: CASSLDIVTEAFF. CDR3 nucleotide sequence: TGTGCCAGCAGCTTGGATATTGTTACTGAAGCTTTCTTT.

The rearrangement links TRBV19 to TRBJ1-5; no firm D call. Per the germline V gene, CDR1 is LNHDA and CDR2 is SQIVND (reference sequence). CDR3 size: 13 residues. Deletions cut 1 base from V and 7 bases from J, with 8 bases between. CDR3 sequence reads: CASSIGIKQPQHF. CDR3 coding DNA: TGTGCCAGTAGTATAGGAATAAAGCAGCCCCAGCATTTT. The complete variable domain, with remaining parts taken from reference TRBV19 and TRBJ1-5, reads DGGITQSPKYLFRKEGQNVTLSCEQNLNHDAMYWYRQDPGQGLRLIYYSQIVNDFQKGDIAEGYSVSREKKESFPLTVTSAQKNPTAFYLCASSIGIKQPQHFGDGTRLSIL.

Ten or more counts support this clonotype. This chain connects TRBV4-2 to TRBJ1-1; tentative D call: TRBD1 (6 bases). CDR1 and CDR2 (germline): LGHNA, YNFKEQ. This CDR3 is built from 17 residues. Deletions cut 0 bases from V and 5 bases from J, with 19 bases between. The CDR3 region is CASSQDPWTEGRTEAFF. The CDR3 DNA follows: TGTGCCAGCAGCCAAGACCCGTGGACAGAAGGGAGAACTGAAGCTTTCTTT.

This clonotype was observed many times. The chain is built from TRBV19 and TRBJ1-2; D may be TRBD1 (6 bases). Germline-derived CDR1 and CDR2 are LNHDA and SQIVND (reference sequence). V lost 3 bases and J lost 2, with 10 bases in between. This CDR3 contains 14 residues. The CDR3 DNA reads TGTGCCAGTAGTATCCAGCAGGGGAACTATGGCTACACCTTC. Encoded protein: CASSIQQGNYGYTF. The whole variable domain, remainder taken from reference TRBV19 and TRBJ1-2, is DGGITQSPKYLFRKEGQNVTLSCEQNLNHDAMYWYRQDPGQGLRLIYYSQIVNDFQKGDIAEGYSVSREKKESFPLTVTSAQKNPTAFYLCASSIQQGNYGYTFGSGTRLTVV.

The chain uses TRBV3-1 and TRBJ2-1; 16 nucleotides line up with TRBD2. V shed 5 bases, J shed 7 bases, and the junction held 2 bases outside the gene matches. The CDR3 is 15 residues long. Germline V gives CDR1 LGHDT, CDR2 YNNKEL (reference sequence). CDR3 amino acids: CASSGTSGGANEQFF. For the CDR3, the DNA is TGTGCCAGCAGCGGGACTAGCGGGGGGGCAAATGAGCAGTTCTTC.

This clonotype was counted many times. V usage is TRBV10-3 and J usage is TRBJ2-7; possibly TRBD1 or TRBD2 for D (6 bases each). Looked up from germline, CDR1 is ENHRY and CDR2 is SYGVKD. This CDR3 comprises 15 residues. The V and J ends lost 7 bases and 0 bases respectively, with 16 bases between them. Here the CDR3 reads CAIMGGGDPSYEQYF. The CDR3 coding sequence is TGTGCCATCATGGGGGGCGGAGACCCCTCCTACGAGCAGTACTTC.

The gene calls are TRBV7-9 and TRBJ2-3; the D gene is possibly TRBD2 (5 bases). This CDR3 region has 17 residues. Trimming took 5 bases from V and 5 from J, leaving 23 bases between them. CDR1 is SEHNR, CDR2 FQNEAQ, per germline (reference sequence). This CDR3 is CASSHSTRDQHIDTQYF. Written as DNA, the CDR3 is TGTGCCAGCAGCCACTCCACGAGGGATCAACACATAGATACGCAGTATTTT.

To note about this clonotype: One junction end disagrees with the germline gene, perhaps due to a read error. V gene TRBV7-3 combines with J gene TRBJ1-6; TRBD1 is a possible D gene (6 bases). The CDR3 totals 13 residues. CDR1 SGHTA and CDR2 FQGTGA come from the germline V gene. CDR3: CASSQGQNSPLHF. Written as DNA, the CDR3 is TGTGCCAGCAGTCAAGGACAGAATTCGCCCCTCCACTTT.

On this clonotype itself: As the CDR3 is not closed by the conserved phenylalanine or tryptophan, this likely results from a read error. The J gene is TRBJ2-7, the V gene TRBV7-2; TRBD1 matches at 9 bases. The CDR3 sequence is 14 residues long. Trimming cost V 2 bases and J 7 bases; bases outside gene matches: 6. Looked up from germline, CDR1 is SGHTA and CDR2 is FQGNSA. Here the CDR3 DNA reads TGTGCCAGCAGCTTAACAGGGACAGGGCATGAGCAGTACTCC. It specifies CASSLTGTGHEQYS.

This clonotype was picked up many times. V and J are TRBV10-3 and TRBJ1-1; D is ambiguous. Trimming took 2 bases from V and 6 from J, leaving 10 bases between them. Germline CDR1 reads ENHRY; CDR2 reads SYGVKD. CDR3 length equals 13 residues. The CDR3 DNA sequence: TGTGCCATCAGTGAGGGCCCAAGCGCTGAAGCTTTCTTT. This encodes CAISEGPSAEAFF.

The gene calls are TRBV29-1 and TRBJ2-5, with 14 bases matching TRBD2. This CDR3 has 14 amino acids. J gave up 4 bases and V 7 bases, and 5 bases lay outside the gene matches. Germline V lookup: CDR1 SQVTM, CDR2 ANQGSEA. Here the CDR3 reads CSGRLAGGRETQYF. CDR3 coding DNA: TGCAGCGGACGACTAGCGGGGGGGAGAGAGACCCAGTACTTC.

This chain connects TRBV20-1 to TRBJ1-5; D perhaps matches TRBD1 (5 bases). The CDR3 sequence is 15 residues long. Trimming stripped 6 bases from V and 0 bases from J, with 15 bases between. Germline V gene data show CDR1 as DFQATT and CDR2 as SNEGSKA (reference sequence). The CDR3 sequence is CSAWDGRDSNQPQHF. The CDR3 DNA follows: TGCAGTGCCTGGGACGGGAGGGATAGCAATCAGCCCCAGCATTTT.

In this sample, this clonotype turned up many times. The genes are TRBV11-2 and TRBJ1-4, with TRBD1 as a possible D gene (5 bases). Trimming cost V 4 bases and J 8 bases, with 14 bases left between them. The CDR3 has 14 residues. Germline CDR1 and CDR2: SGHAT and FQNNGV. The CDR3 coding sequence is TGTGCCAGCAGCTCCCCTAATGAGGGGGAAAAACTGTTTTTT. This sequence encodes CASSSPNEGEKLFF. The full variable domain, with the rest looked up from reference TRBV11-2 and TRBJ1-4, is EAGVAQSPRYKIIEKRQSVAFWCNPISGHATLYWYQQILGQGPKLLIQFQNNGVVDDSQLPKDRFSAERLKGVDSTLKIQPAKLEDSAVYLCASSSPNEGEKLFFGSGTQLSVL.

In its sample, this clonotype was seen a few times. Here the CDR3 reads CASSPRGGGPTSNQPQHF. The CDR3 DNA is TGTGCCAGCTCACCCCGGGGTGGGGGCCCCACAAGCAATCAGCCCCAGCATTTT. The rearrangement uses TRBV18 and TRBJ1-5; a possible D gene is TRBD1 (6 bases). CDR1 KGHSH and CDR2 LQKENI come from the germline V gene. V was shortened by 3 bases and J by 1 base, with 19 bases between the two germline ends. The CDR3 contains 18 residues.

The sample holds many counts of this clonotype. This chain links TRBV7-3 with TRBJ1-1, with D perhaps matching TRBD1 (6 bases). Germline-derived CDR1 and CDR2 are SGHTA and FQGTGA. The CDR3 runs 19 residues. The V end was cut by 0 bases, the J end by 2 bases, with 22 bases between. CDR3 bases: TGTGCCAGCAGCTTAACCCCTATGGTGGTGGGGGGCGAAAACACTGAAGCTTTCTTT. As protein: CASSLTPMVVGGENTEAFF.

The gene calls are TRBV19 and TRBJ1-2; TRBD1 aligns across 9 bases. The CDR3 contains 16 residues. The V and J ends lost 3 bases and 6 bases, in that order; junction bases with no gene match: 11. Germline V gives CDR1 LNHDA, CDR2 SQIVND (reference sequence). CDR3 in amino acids: CASSMMRTGDRDGYTF. In nucleotides, the CDR3 is TGTGCCAGTAGTATGATGAGGACAGGGGATCGCGATGGCTACACCTTC.

The chain combines TRBV7-6 with TRBJ1-4; no clear D. Germline V gene data show CDR1 as SGHVS and CDR2 as FNYEAQ. This CDR3 has 14 residues. Trimming cost V 1 base and J 7 bases, with 10 bases left between them. CDR3 amino acids: CASSLGQASEKLFF. CDR3 DNA: TGTGCCAGCAGCTTAGGCCAGGCCTCTGAAAAACTGTTTTTT.

The chain is built from TRBV7-3 and TRBJ2-3; 7 bases are shared with TRBD2. Germline V gene lookup returns CDR1 SGHTA and CDR2 FQGTGA. The CDR3 is made up of 16 amino acids. Trimming took 2 bases from V and 2 from J; bases not matched to a gene: 7. CDR3 loop: CASSLEPSGTTDTQYF. In nucleotides, the CDR3 is TGTGCCAGCAGCTTAGAACCTAGCGGAACCACAGATACGCAGTATTTT.